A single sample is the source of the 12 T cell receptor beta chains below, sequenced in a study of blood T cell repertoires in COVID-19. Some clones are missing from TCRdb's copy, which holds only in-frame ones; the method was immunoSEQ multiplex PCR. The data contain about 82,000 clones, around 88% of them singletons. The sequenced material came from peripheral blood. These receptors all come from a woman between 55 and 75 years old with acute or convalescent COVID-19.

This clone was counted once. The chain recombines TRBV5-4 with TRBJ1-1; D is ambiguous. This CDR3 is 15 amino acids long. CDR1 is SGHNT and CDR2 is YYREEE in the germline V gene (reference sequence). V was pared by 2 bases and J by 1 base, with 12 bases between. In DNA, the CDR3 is TGTGCCAGCAGCTTAGACACGTTCCCGAACACTGAAGCTTTCTTT. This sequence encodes CASSLDTFPNTEAFF.

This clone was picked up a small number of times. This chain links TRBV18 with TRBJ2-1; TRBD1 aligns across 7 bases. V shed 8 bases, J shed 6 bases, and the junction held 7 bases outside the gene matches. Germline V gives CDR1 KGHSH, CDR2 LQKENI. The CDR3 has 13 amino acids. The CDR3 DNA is TGTGCCAGCCGATCAGGGGGTCTCAATGAGCAGTTCTTC. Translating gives CASRSGGLNEQFF. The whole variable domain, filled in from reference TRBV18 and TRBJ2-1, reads NAGVMQNPRHLVRRRGQEARLRCSPMKGHSHVYWYRQLPEEGLKFMVYLQKENIIDESGMPKERFSAEFPKEGPSILRIQQVVRGDSAAYFCASRSGGLNEQFFGPGTRLTVL.

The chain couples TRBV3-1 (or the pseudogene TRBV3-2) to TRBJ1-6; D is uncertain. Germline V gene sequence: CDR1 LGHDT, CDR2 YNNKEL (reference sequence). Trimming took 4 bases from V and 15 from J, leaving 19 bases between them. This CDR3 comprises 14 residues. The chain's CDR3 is CASSPSRALFLLHF. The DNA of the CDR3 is TGTGCCAGCAGCCCTTCGAGAGCCCTCTTCCTCCTCCACTTT.

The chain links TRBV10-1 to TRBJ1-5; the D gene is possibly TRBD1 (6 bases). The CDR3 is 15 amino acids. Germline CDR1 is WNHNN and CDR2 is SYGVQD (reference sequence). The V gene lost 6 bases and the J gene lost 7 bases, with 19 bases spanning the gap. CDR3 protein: CASSPVGQLPQPQHF. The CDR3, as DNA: TGCGCCAGCAGCCCCGTTGGACAGCTACCCCAGCCCCAGCATTTT.

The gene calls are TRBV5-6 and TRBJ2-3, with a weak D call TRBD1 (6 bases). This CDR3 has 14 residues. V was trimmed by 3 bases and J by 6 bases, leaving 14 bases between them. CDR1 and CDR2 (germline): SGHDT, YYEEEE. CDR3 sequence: CASSSPTGSDTQYF. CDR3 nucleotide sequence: TGTGCCAGCAGCTCCCCGACAGGTTCGGATACGCAGTATTTT.

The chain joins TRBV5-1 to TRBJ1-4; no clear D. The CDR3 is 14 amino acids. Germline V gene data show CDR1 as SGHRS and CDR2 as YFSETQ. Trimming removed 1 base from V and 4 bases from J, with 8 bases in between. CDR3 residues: CASSLTGINEKLFF. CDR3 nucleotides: TGCGCCAGCAGCTTGACGGGGATTAATGAAAAACTGTTTTTT.

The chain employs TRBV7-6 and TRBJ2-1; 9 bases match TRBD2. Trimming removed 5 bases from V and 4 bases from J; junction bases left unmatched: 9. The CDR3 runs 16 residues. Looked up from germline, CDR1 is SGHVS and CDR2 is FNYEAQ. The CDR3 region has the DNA TGTGCCAGCAGCCATGGCGTAGCGGGGGATTACAATGAGCAGTTCTTC. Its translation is CASSHGVAGDYNEQFF.

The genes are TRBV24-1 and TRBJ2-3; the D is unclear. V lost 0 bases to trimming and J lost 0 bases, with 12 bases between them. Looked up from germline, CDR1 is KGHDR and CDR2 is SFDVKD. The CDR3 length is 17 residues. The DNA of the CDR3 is TGTGCCACCAGTGATTTGACGCGGAATCGAAGCACAGATACGCAGTATTTT. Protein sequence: CATSDLTRNRSTDTQYF.

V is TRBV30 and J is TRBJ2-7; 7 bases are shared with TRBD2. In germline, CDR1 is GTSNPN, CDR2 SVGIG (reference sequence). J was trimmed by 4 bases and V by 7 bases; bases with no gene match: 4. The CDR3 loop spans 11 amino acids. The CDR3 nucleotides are TGTGCCTCGACAGCGGGGTACGAGCAGTACTTC. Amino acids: CASTAGYEQYF.

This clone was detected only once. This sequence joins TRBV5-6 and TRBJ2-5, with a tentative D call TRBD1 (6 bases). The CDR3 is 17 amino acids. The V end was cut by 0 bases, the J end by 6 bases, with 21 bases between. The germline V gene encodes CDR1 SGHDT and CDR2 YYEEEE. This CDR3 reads CASSLAGSAQGTQTQYF. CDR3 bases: TGTGCCAGCAGCTTGGCCGGATCCGCGCAGGGGACACAGACCCAGTACTTC.

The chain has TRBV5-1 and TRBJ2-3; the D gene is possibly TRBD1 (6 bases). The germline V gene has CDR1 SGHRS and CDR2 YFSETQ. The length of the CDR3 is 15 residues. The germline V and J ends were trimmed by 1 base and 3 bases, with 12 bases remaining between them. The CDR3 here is CASSLLGQRTDTQYF. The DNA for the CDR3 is TGCGCCAGCAGCTTGCTAGGACAGCGAACAGATACGCAGTATTTT.

CDR3 sequence reads: CASSSRTDQAFF. As DNA, the CDR3 is TGTGCCAGCAGCTCCAGGACAGATCAAGCTTTCTTT. V and J are TRBV3-1 (or the pseudogene TRBV3-2) and TRBJ1-1, with D possibly matching TRBD1 (6 bases). The V end lost 5 bases, the J end lost 9 bases, and 13 bases lay between the germline ends. Germline lookup yields CDR1 LGHDT and CDR2 YNNKEL (reference sequence). The CDR3 sequence is 12 residues long.